The present entry profiles one T cell receptor beta chain with its context. Per the study methods: Researchers report that nucleated cell counts were estimated from reference gene primer amplification. Only in-frame clones appear in the TCRdb table, and some are missing; sequencing was by immunoSEQ multiplex PCR. The V and J calls and the clone size are those of that table, but D and trimming were determined from the DNA. This repertoire shows approximately 480,000 clones, 89% found once; its top ten account for 0.7% to 1%. Seattle enrolled patients during active infection and tracked them longitudinally. This entry comes from a study of blood T cell repertoires in COVID-19. Turning to the study itself: Researchers got acute and convalescent COVID-19 samples from the United States, Italy and Spain. Sample material is recorded as cDNA or gDNA derived from T cells, B-cell-depleted T cells, or PBMCs.

Trimming took 7 bases from V and 8 from J, leaving 9 bases between them. The CDR3 consists of 11 residues. Per the germline V gene, CDR1 is MNHEY and CDR2 is SVGAGI. The rearrangement uses TRBV6-5 and TRBJ2-4, with a tentative D call TRBD2 (6 bases). This clonotype originated in a man aged 18 to 29 with COVID-19, enrolled during active disease. Sequenced: peripheral blood. CDR3 sequence: CASTRGDIQYF. In nucleotides, the CDR3 is TGTGCCAGCACCCGCGGGGACATTCAGTACTTC.